This T cell receptor (beta chain) was profiled in a study of T-cell memory formation after mild COVID-19. Study-level information: In these data, TCR clusters were largely donor specific.

With V trimmed by 5 bases and J by 5 bases, 3 bases remained unmatched. The CDR3 is 15 residues long. Germline-derived CDR1 and CDR2 are MGHRA and YSYEKL. Broader study findings: Pre-infection memory carried some responding clones, suggesting that cross-reactive memory joined. Clones that got smaller from day 15 to 85 had even CD4/CD8, while clones growing later tipped toward CD4+.

A few counts support this clonotype. The antigen is unknown. TCR alpha and TCR beta cDNA libraries with sample barcodes and UMIs came from 5'RACE using constant-segment primers. Each CDR3 protein gets one entry after TCRdb re-called the 5' RACE reads with MiXCR. The sample consists of hundreds of thousands of distinct CDR3 sequences, 15% to 20% of them appearing once. This chain uses TRBV4-1 with TRBJ2-3, with TRBD2 matching 14 bases. The sequencing sample was made of PBMCs or a T cell subset sorted from them (not recorded which). The origin of this receptor is an adult woman who had mild COVID-19 (a few samples of this study predate the infection). Cell type and time point are not known. DNA of the CDR3: TGCGCCAGCAGCGCTGGACTAGCGGGGGGAGATACGCAGTATTTT. Amino acid sequence: CASSAGLAGGDTQYF.